Listed here are 5 T cell receptor beta chains from one sample, sequenced in a study of T cell responses to AZD1222 COVID-19 vaccine. Only in-frame clones appear in the TCRdb table, and some are missing; sequencing was by immunoSEQ multiplex PCR. The sample includes about 130,000 clones, 80% to 95% of them seen just once. Here the sequenced sample was peripheral blood, taken 28 days after the second AZD1222 dose. All receptors derive from an adult who received the AZD1222 COVID-19 vaccine.

The chain combines TRBV12-3 or TRBV12-4 with TRBJ2-1, with a weak D call TRBD1 (6 bases). The CDR3 has 12 amino acids. The V and J ends lost 1 base and 12 bases respectively, with 10 bases between them. DNA for the CDR3: TGTGCCAGCAGTTTAGTAGGGGGTGGGCAGTTCTTC. Its protein product is CASSLVGGGQFF.

CDR3 nucleotide sequence: TGCGCCAGCAGCCAAGGGGTAGAGCCATCGTTCAATGAGCAGTTCTTC. This sequence encodes CASSQGVEPSFNEQFF. The gene calls are TRBV4-1 and TRBJ2-1; D is undetermined. V was pared by 1 base and J by 6 bases, with 16 bases between. CDR3 length: 16 amino acids. Germline V gene sequence: CDR1 MGHRA, CDR2 YSYEKL.

For the CDR3, the DNA is TGTGCCAGCAGCCACGAGGGGAACTATGGCTACACCTTC. This gives the protein CASSHEGNYGYTF. The chain uses TRBV3-1 (or the pseudogene TRBV3-2) and TRBJ1-2; TRBD1 might be the D (5 bases). This CDR3 is built from 13 residues. Trimming removed 3 bases from V and 2 bases from J, with 7 bases in between. Germline V CDR1 and CDR2: LGHDT, YNNKEL (reference sequence).

The rearrangement joins TRBV11-2 to TRBJ2-7; D unresolved. The V gene lost 6 bases and the J gene lost 2 bases, with 8 bases spanning the gap. Germline V lookup: CDR1 SGHAT, CDR2 FQNNGV. The CDR3 is 12 residues long. For the CDR3, the DNA is TGTGCCAGCAGTCCCACAACCTACGAGCAGTACTTC. Translation gives CASSPTTYEQYF.

The chain is built from TRBV19 and TRBJ2-1; 9 nucleotides match TRBD2. The CDR3 sequence is 17 residues long. V lost 1 base, J lost 3 bases, and 7 bases stayed unmatched. CDR1 is LNHDA and CDR2 is SQIVND in the germline V gene (reference sequence). The CDR3 bases are TGTGCCAGTAGTATAGCGCCGACTAGCGGAATCTACAATGAGCAGTTCTTC. Amino acid sequence: CASSIAPTSGIYNEQFF.